The 18 T cell receptor beta chains below come from one sample, sequenced in a study of blood T cell repertoires in COVID-19. Only in-frame clones appear in the TCRdb table, and some are missing; sequencing was by immunoSEQ multiplex PCR. The sample holds under 200,000 clones; around 91% are singletons and the top ten take approximately 0.77%. Material: PBMCs or T cells enriched from blood (not recorded which). These receptors all come from a woman aged 18 to 35 who had recovered from COVID-19.

The CDR3 is CASSVGGQPYEQYF. The DNA of the CDR3 is TGTGCCAGCAGCGTAGGGGGACAACCCTACGAGCAGTACTTC. V is TRBV9 and J is TRBJ2-7; D may be TRBD1 (6 bases). The germline gives CDR1 SGDLS, CDR2 YYNGEE. V dropped 0 bases and J dropped 2 bases, with 9 bases sitting between them. This CDR3 contains 14 residues.

The V gene is TRBV27, the J gene TRBJ1-1; D is uncertain. V lost 2 bases, J lost 5 bases, and 12 bases lay in between. The CDR3 length is 14 residues. Per the germline V gene, CDR1 is MNHEY and CDR2 is SMNVEV (reference sequence). The CDR3 nucleotides read TGTGCCAGCAGTTTAGGTCCGCCGGGGACTGAAGCTTTCTTT. Translation: CASSLGPPGTEAFF.

This chain uses TRBV3-1 (or the pseudogene TRBV3-2) with TRBJ2-5; 13 nucleotides agree with TRBD2. The trim removed 3 bases at V and 7 bases at J, leaving 5 bases unmatched. CDR3 size: 15 residues. Germline assignment: CDR1 LGHDT and CDR2 YNNKEL (reference sequence). CDR3 sequence: CASSQRTSGSVTQYF. DNA of the CDR3: TGTGCCAGCAGCCAGAGGACTAGCGGGAGCGTGACCCAGTACTTC.

The chain uses TRBV21-1 and TRBJ2-1; TRBD2 reflects the table's D call only, with no check against the DNA. TRBV21-1 is flagged as a pseudogene. The CDR3 contains 16 residues. Here the CDR3 reads CASSNTGRTSYNEQFF. CDR3 sequence (DNA): TGTGCCAGCAGCAACACCGGGAGGACGTCCTACAATGAGCAGTTCTTC.

The CDR3 loop reads CASSQGTGTDTQYF. DNA of the CDR3: TGTGCCAGCTCACAAGGGACAGGAACAGATACGCAGTATTTT. The chain employs TRBV18 and TRBJ2-3, with 8 bases matching TRBD1. Germline loops: CDR1 KGHSH, CDR2 LQKENI. The CDR3 runs to 14 residues. Trimming removed 4 bases from V and 3 bases from J; junction bases left unmatched: 3.

The genes are TRBV2 and TRBJ1-2; D is possibly TRBD1 (5 bases). Trimming cost V 10 bases and J 5 bases, with 23 bases left between them. CDR3 size: 15 residues. From germline, CDR1 is SNHLY and CDR2 FYNNEI. CDR3 bases: TGTGCCACCGGATTAGATGGGGGGGTTGGTTATGGCTACACCTTC. As protein: CATGLDGGVGYGYTF.

The chain recombines TRBV4-1 with TRBJ2-5; 9 bases agree with TRBD2. This CDR3 region has 15 residues. Germline values: CDR1 MGHRA, CDR2 YSYEKL. V lost 4 bases to trimming and J lost 4 bases; unmatched junction nucleotides: 7. Written as DNA, the CDR3 is TGCGCCAGCAGCCCCTCGGGACTAGCCCCAGAGACCCAGTACTTC. Its protein is CASSPSGLAPETQYF.

The chain recombines TRBV3-1 (or the pseudogene TRBV3-2) with TRBJ2-5, with D perhaps TRBD2 (5 bases). The ends were cut back, 1 base at V and 6 bases at J, with 18 bases in the middle. The CDR3 consists of 16 residues. Germline-derived CDR1 and CDR2 are LGHDT and YNNKEL (reference sequence). In nucleotides, the CDR3 is TGTGCCAGCAGCCAAGGGAACCCCGGTGGGAGTAAGACCCAGTACTTC. The encoded protein is CASSQGNPGGSKTQYF.

V is TRBV27 and J is TRBJ2-1; a weak D match, TRBD2 (6 bases). Germline CDR1 and CDR2: MNHEY and SMNVEV (reference sequence). Trimming took 0 bases from V and 5 from J, leaving 8 bases between them. This CDR3 region has 14 residues. The CDR3 here is CASSLSRGNNEQFF. CDR3 nucleotide sequence: TGTGCCAGCAGTTTATCGCGGGGAAACAATGAGCAGTTCTTC.

The gene calls are TRBV5-1 and TRBJ2-1, with 8 bases aligning to TRBD2. The V gene end was trimmed by 3 bases and the J gene end by 6 bases; junction bases not matched to a gene: 20. This CDR3 has 19 amino acids. Germline V lookup: CDR1 SGHRS, CDR2 YFSETQ. The CDR3 DNA sequence: TGCGCCAGCAGCTGGCCCCCGGGAGGGGGGGCGTTAAACGCCAATGAGCAGTTCTTC. The encoded protein is CASSWPPGGGALNANEQFF.

The V gene is TRBV7-9, the J gene TRBJ1-1; TRBD1 might be the D (6 bases). The CDR3 contains 18 residues. V lost 5 bases and J lost 4, with 26 bases in between. Germline V gives CDR1 SEHNR, CDR2 FQNEAQ (reference sequence). CDR3 bases: TGTGCCAGCAGCCCTAGGATGGTTTCCAGGGGTATTGCCACTGAAGCTTTCTTT. This gives the protein CASSPRMVSRGIATEAFF.

The V and J genes are TRBV28 and TRBJ1-4; perhaps TRBD1 as D (5 bases). Germline V CDR1 and CDR2: MDHEN, SYDVKM. V was cut by 6 bases and J by 13 bases, with 12 bases left in between. This CDR3 contains 11 residues. CDR3 DNA sequence: TGTGCCAGCAGCGGCCTGGGGGGACTGTTTTTT. Amino acid sequence: CASSGLGGLFF.

The V call is TRBV5-6, the J call TRBJ2-3; a possible D gene is TRBD2 (6 bases). This CDR3 is built from 16 residues. The V gene lost 1 base and the J gene lost 0 bases, with 12 bases spanning the gap. Looked up from germline, CDR1 is SGHDT and CDR2 is YYEEEE. The CDR3 protein is CASSLRWGTSTDTQYF. CDR3 nucleotides: TGTGCCAGCAGCTTGAGGTGGGGGACTAGCACAGATACGCAGTATTTT.

The chain uses TRBV30 and TRBJ2-1, with 7 nucleotides matching TRBD1. The CDR3 contains 15 residues. In germline, CDR1 is GTSNPN, CDR2 SVGIG (reference sequence). Trimming took 4 bases from V and 0 from J; bases not matched to a gene: 6. The CDR3 sequence: CAWTTGDSSYNEQFF. The CDR3 nucleotides are TGTGCCTGGACGACCGGGGACAGCTCCTACAATGAGCAGTTCTTC. The full variable domain, rest sourced from reference TRBV30 and TRBJ2-1, is SQTIHQWPATLVQPVGSPLSLECTVEGTSNPNLYWYRQAAGRGLQLLFYSVGIGQISSEVPQNLSASRPQDRQFILSSKKLLLSDSGFYLCAWTTGDSSYNEQFFGPGTRLTVL.

The genes are TRBV9 and TRBJ2-7; TRBD2 might be the D (5 bases). The CDR3 spans 13 residues. Per the germline V gene, CDR1 is SGDLS and CDR2 is YYNGEE. V was pared by 4 bases and J by 6 bases, with 14 bases between. The CDR3 DNA is TGTGCCAGCAGCCCTCATCCGGGGAGCGAGCAGTACTTC. Protein product: CASSPHPGSEQYF. Supplemented by reference TRBV9 and TRBJ2-7, the full variable domain reads DSGVTQTPKHLITATGQRVTLRCSPRSGDLSVYWYQQSLDQGLQFLIQYYNGEERAKGNILERFSAQQFPDLHSELNLSSLELGDSALYFCASSPHPGSEQYFGPGTRLTVT.

The rearrangement uses TRBV25-1 and TRBJ2-2, with a weak D call TRBD1 (6 bases). Trimming took off 2 bases at V and 0 bases at J, with 13 bases between the two ends. In germline, CDR1 is MGHDK, CDR2 SYGVNS. The CDR3 length is 17 residues. The CDR3 loop reads CASSEPRGLPNTGELFF. The CDR3 bases are TGTGCCAGCAGTGAACCCAGGGGCCTACCGAACACCGGGGAGCTGTTTTTT. The entire variable domain, with the rest obtained from reference TRBV25-1 and TRBJ2-2, is as follows: EADIYQTPRYLVIGTGKKITLECSQTMGHDKMYWYQQDPGMELHLIHYSYGVNSTEKGDLSSESTVSRIRTEHFPLTLESARPSHTSQYLCASSEPRGLPNTGELFFGEGSRLTVL.

The chain carries TRBV5-6 and TRBJ2-7; D uncertain. Germline values: CDR1 SGHDT, CDR2 YYEEEE. The V and J ends lost 0 bases and 3 bases respectively, with 7 bases between them. The CDR3 runs 13 residues. Here the CDR3 DNA reads TGTGCCAGCAGCTTGGACAGAGTCTACGAGCAGTACTTC. Translating gives CASSLDRVYEQYF.

The V gene is TRBV7-2, the J gene TRBJ2-7; 13 bases agree with TRBD2. The germline V gene encodes CDR1 SGHTA and CDR2 FQGNSA. This CDR3 is 14 amino acids long. V was pared by 5 bases and J by 5 bases, with 3 bases of the junction left unmatched. CDR3 coding DNA: TGTGCCAGCAGCCTCGGACTAGCGGGAGACGAGCAGTACTTC. This gives the protein CASSLGLAGDEQYF.